The present TCR beta chain was sequenced within a study of T cells in Graves' hyperthyroidism and ophthalmopathy. Findings and caveats of the study: The blood repertoire included most of the expanded thyroid clonotypes above 0.001.

The V and J ends lost 5 bases and 12 bases respectively, with 5 bases between them. Per the germline V gene, CDR1 is MNHEY and CDR2 is SVGEGT. The CDR3 is 10 amino acids. These patients, aged 18 to 65, had recently diagnosed hyperthyroidism lasting under 2 months. In regard to this clonotype: Its antigen remains unidentified.

Amplification of TCR beta CDR3 regions used RNA as the template. In the first-round RT-PCR of the TCR CDR3, the HTBI primer set was used. TCRdb independently ran MiXCR on the multiplex PCR reads; one entry per CDR3 protein. The sample contains hundreds of thousands of distinct CDR3 sequences, about a third of which appear only once. The rearrangement uses TRBV6-2 or TRBV6-3 and TRBJ1-6; D unresolved. The clonotype comes from a woman aged 40-49 years with Graves' hyperthyroidism. The specimen was blood. CDR3 amino acids: CASSEGPLHF. CDR3 nucleotides: TGTGCCAGCAGTGAAGGACCCCTCCACTTT.